These 2 T cell receptor beta chains were sequenced from one sample in a study of blood T cells in healthy people across ages. A sample-barcoded 5' primer and a J-beta primer mix were used in a second PCR of roughly 7 to 12 cycles. From the 5' RACE reads, TCRdb called clonotypes with MiXCR, one entry per CDR3 protein. The sample holds hundreds of thousands of distinct CDR3 sequences; about 30% are singletons and the top ten take less than 20%. The sequenced sample was blood. The receptors shown here come from a woman of 80 years or more in good health.

Of note for this clonotype: A much larger clone lies a single base off, so this may be a read error. This rearrangement joins TRBV6-5 to TRBJ2-5, with TRBD2 matching 9 bases. This CDR3 comprises 15 residues. With V trimmed by 6 bases and J by 7 bases, 12 bases remained unmatched. Germline V gene sequence: CDR1 MNHEY, CDR2 SVGAGI. The CDR3 loop is CASSASGARGGTQYF. In nucleotides, the CDR3 is TGTGCCAGCAGCGCTAGCGGGGCACGAGGGGGGACCCAGTACTTC.

Worth noting for this clonotype: Germline is not matched at one junction end, which may reflect a read error. The chain couples TRBV7-2 to TRBJ1-1, with unresolved D. Per the germline V gene, CDR1 is SGHTA and CDR2 is FQGNSA. The CDR3 is 14 amino acids. The CDR3 DNA sequence: TGTGCCAGCAGCGCCCGGAGAGGAGGAACTGAAGCTTTATTT. Amino acid sequence: CASSARRGGTEALF.